The present TCR beta chain was sequenced within a study of cytomegalovirus exposure and HLA in healthy donors. Whole-study context: Genotyping of nearly 400 donors showed that roughly 80% belonged to the Caucasian-associated ancestry cluster. Findings and limits, study-wide: The classifier was said to identify cytomegalovirus status with high specificity and sensitivity.

At collection, donors were nominally healthy, but unrecorded immune exposures were probable. Turning to this clone: The antigen remains unidentified.

In the PCR, 60 Vbeta and 13 Jbeta primers were used. In the original analysis: In a later analysis, the count reached 80 million or so unique TCR beta chains, with about 11 million shared. Clones were read by immunoSEQ multiplex PCR, and TCRdb kept only the in-frame ones, dropping some. From that table come the V and J calls and clone size; the DNA was used to work out D and trimming. The data hold about 67,000 clones, with roughly 65% observed a single time. V lost 5 bases and J 10 bases, leaving 14 bases between the germline ends. The germline gives CDR1 MDHEN, CDR2 SYDVKM. This CDR3 has 12 amino acids.

The sample taken for sequencing was PBMCs. This sequence was found in a woman in her twenties or thirties in good health and CMV-seronegative. The rearrangement joins TRBV28 to TRBJ2-5; D perhaps matches TRBD1 (5 bases). CDR3 amino acids: CASSPRTRFQYF. For the CDR3, the DNA is TGTGCCAGCAGTCCTCGGACACGGTTCCAGTACTTC.